This paragraph reports one T cell receptor beta chain. The antigen it recognizes is unknown. The cohort was made up of roughly 670 healthy bone marrow donors. At the time of sampling, all cohort members were nominally healthy, though unrecorded immune exposures were likely present. The donor tested CMV seronegative, placing the donor among the 352 seronegative members of the cohort. Every donor gave a peripheral blood sample, and the peripheral blood mononuclear cells from that sample were used for TCR beta sequencing. Genomic DNA was extracted from the blood cell samples with the Qiagen DNeasy Blood Extraction Kit. The sample belongs to a study of cytomegalovirus exposure and HLA in healthy donors (dated by TCRdb to about 2017). In the study overall: An earlier analysis of about 560 of the donors reported 276 Gb of sequence data and 95 million to 130 million unique TCR beta sequences obtained from around 190 million T cells. An early release that covered about 600 HLA-typed donors contained around 330 gigabases of sequencing data and tens of millions of unique TCR sequences. Of the 350 to 450 genotyped donors, about 80% fell in the genetic ancestry cluster associated with self-reported Caucasian donors. The study aimed to test whether cataloging public T cell receptors could reveal signatures of past pathogen exposure. The T cell repertoires of 666 subjects were profiled by immunosequencing and related to cytomegalovirus serostatus. In addition to the first cohort of 500 to 850 subjects, a separate validation cohort of approximately 120 different subjects was used. The study combined high-throughput TCR immunosequencing, statistical association of individual TCRs with disease status, and machine learning to predict cytomegalovirus infection status. A later analysis re-analyzed previously published TCR beta repertoires from roughly 690 donors and added high-resolution HLA genotyping to study TCR occurrence patterns. The later analysis used no new phenotypic data to find candidate immune exposures, relying instead on TCR beta sequences and their occurrence across donors. An earlier analysis of several hundred of the donors applied high-throughput TCR beta sequencing to assess whether each TCR beta V gene segment acted as functional or pseudogenic. Donor age, sex, ethnicity and CMV serostatus were collected together with the repertoire data. A later genetic analysis took genome-wide SNP genotypes for about three fifths of the roughly 670 donors and used that subset as a discovery cohort. Every discovery cohort repertoire had been produced on one sequencing platform. Both class I and class II loci were covered by HLA typing, at four-digit resolution. Typing coverage varied by locus: about 629-630 donors for A, B, C, DRB1 and DQB1; more than 500 for DQA1; more than 600 for DPA1; roughly 450 for DPB1. Roughly five DR-DQ haplotypes were handled as single units for association and clustering, since linkage in the cohort was strong. Among approximately 370 genotyped donors of the cohort, an average of about 220,000 unique TCR beta nucleotide sequences was sequenced per donor, of which approximately 18% were non-productive. The research as a whole found: Correlated functional status among segregating V segments might reflect linkage disequilibrium, but an unknown experimental factor could not be ruled out. In vitro tests confirmed that a few of the cytomegalovirus-associated TCR beta chains recognize cytomegalovirus antigens. Roughly uniform sequencing depth across donors was assumed in presence/absence analyses, although this assumption may not hold. Because the 87-base-pair reads could not distinguish some IMGT-functional V segments, including TRBV6-2 and TRBV6-3, those segments were excluded. An earlier analysis of 587 of the donors showed that most TCR beta V segments appeared in productive rearrangements either about 90% or about 30% of the time, which broadly matched IMGT annotations. A later analysis found that most CMV-associated TCR beta chains appeared HLA-restricted, with HLA associations seemingly driven largely by CMV exposure. At a false discovery rate of 0.05, a later analysis linked 15,000 to 20,000 TCR beta sequences to specific HLA alleles. CMV serostatus was the only immune exposure information available for the cohort. A later analysis found that TCR association rates varied across HLA loci, with DRB1 alleles showing the most associated TCRs and HLA-C alleles the fewest. A group of highly shared sequence variants was considered likely to be a technical artifact of the sequencing pipeline. Only TCR beta chains were sequenced in this cohort, and the absence of alpha or paired-chain data limited detectable features. When HLA alleles, especially DR and DQ, strongly co-occurred, TCR associations were difficult to assign to individual alleles. Because some donors lacked HLA typing at each locus, the association tests relied only on the typed subset. Most TCR sequences were seen in very few donors, while some public TCRs were found in many individuals. The authors suggested that the approach could potentially be extended to other disease states and immunological phenotypes. The study listed around 160 TCR beta chains as associated with cytomegalovirus. In both the original and validation cohorts, the classifier was reported to diagnose cytomegalovirus status with high specificity and sensitivity. A further reported finding was that TCR beta sequences accurately predicted the HLA-A and HLA-B alleles for most subjects in the first cohort. Because counts were too low, about 18 rarely observed V segments, including chromosome 9 orphons, were excluded from the earlier analysis of 500 to 700 of the donors. According to a later analysis, parvovirus B19, influenza, CMV and Epstein-Barr virus appeared linked to several top co-occurrence clusters. A later analysis found that HLA-associated TCR beta chains were more clonally expanded and had lower generation probabilities than equally common non-associated chains. A later genetic analysis associated a missense DCLRE1C variant with V-gene and J-gene trimming of TCR beta chains, and an independent cohort replicated the association. A later genetic analysis reported fewer N-insertions in productive TCRs among donors in an Asian-associated ancestry cluster than the roughly 700-donor mean.

The library was made by the immunoSEQ multiplex PCR assay. A mixture of 60 forward primers for TCR Vbeta segments and 13 reverse primers for TCR Jbeta segments was used in the multiplex PCR. The CDR3 region of rearranged TCR beta genes was amplified from genomic DNA by a multiplex PCR assay. Amplified TCR beta libraries were sequenced as 87-base-pair reads on the Illumina HiSeq System. For the original study's pipeline: A later analysis counted about 80 million unique TCR beta chains across the roughly 700 repertoires, and 10 million to 12 million of these chains were shared by at least two donors. Raw reads were error-corrected and collapsed into unique sequences by a nearest-neighbor algorithm in which closely related sequences were merged to remove PCR and sequencing errors. To assign V, D and J gene segments, CDR3 sequences were aligned to IMGT reference sequences. For a sequence to be retained, a match of at least six nucleotides was required to both a V gene segment and a J gene segment. Rearrangements were classified as productive when the CDR3 lacked stop codons and remained in frame with V and J, and all other rearrangements were classified as non-productive. Following IMGT convention, CDR3 was defined as the stretch from the second conserved V-encoded cysteine up to the conserved J-encoded phenylalanine. The earlier analysis of about 640 of the donors excluded any sequence lacking an unambiguous match to a single V gene segment. In an earlier analysis of approximately 590 of the donors, a V segment was called functional when productive rearrangements were above 56.7%, and segregating when the standard deviation between donors exceeded 5%. A statistical classification framework was built to diagnose cytomegalovirus status from the catalog of TCR beta chain sequences. V and J gene assignment, in a later analysis, came from comparing TCR nucleotide sequences with IMGT/GENE-DB human TR gene sequences. A later analysis assigned CDR3 sequences and most-parsimonious VDJ recombination scenarios with the TCRdist pipeline. In a later analysis, each TCR beta chain was defined by its CDR3 amino acid sequence together with its V-gene family, and reads lacking a unique V-gene family were excluded. A later analysis removed 592 highly shared, low-generation-probability nucleotide sequences to deal with suspected cross-contamination and a sequencing artifact. In a later analysis, a clonal expansion index was calculated for each public chain from normalized within-repertoire ranks of inferred template counts. In a later analysis, generation probabilities were computed using a VDJ recombination model fitted to out-of-frame rearrangements, and the results were checked against IGoR. In a later analysis, TCR-TCR, TCR-HLA and TCR-CMV co-occurrence was scored with hypergeometric tests, and a repertoire-size bias correction was applied to TCR pairs. A later analysis estimated false discovery rates by permuting HLA or CMV assignments 20 times. In a later analysis, co-occurring TCRs were grouped using DBSCAN, and TCRdist sequence similarity was added for clustering within HLA-allele-positive subsets. Repertoires with fewer than 30,000 or more than 120,000 public chains were left out of co-occurrence clustering, as were five repertoires with anomalous nucleotide sharing. Sourced from immuneACCESS, this table was stored by TCRdb with only in-frame sequences that have V and J called. A share of the clones is absent; for the studies checked, an unresolved V gene accounts for under half, and the remainder has no known explanation. V, J and clone size are those of that table, while D and trimming were read from the DNA. For this sample, the table gives 150,000 or so clones. The biggest ten clones account for 1.5% to 2% of the sample.

The germline ends are 11 bases apart after V is trimmed by 5 bases and J by 0 bases. The CDR3, from cysteine to phenylalanine, totals 14 residues. Of all the DNA, just the CDR3 is kept, 42 bases in frame from base 1. Based on the germline V gene, the CDR1 and CDR2 sequences are SGHTA and FQGNSA. The rearranged chain carries TRBV7-2 and TRBJ2-7; a weak D assignment points to TRBD1 (6 bases agree). This TCR came from a woman aged 45 to 65 in good health and CMV-seronegative. Sequenced: PBMCs. The CDR3 amino acid sequence is: CASSARDTSYEQYF. Here is the DNA: TGTGCCAGCAGCGCCCGGGACACCTCCTACGAGCAGTACTTC.